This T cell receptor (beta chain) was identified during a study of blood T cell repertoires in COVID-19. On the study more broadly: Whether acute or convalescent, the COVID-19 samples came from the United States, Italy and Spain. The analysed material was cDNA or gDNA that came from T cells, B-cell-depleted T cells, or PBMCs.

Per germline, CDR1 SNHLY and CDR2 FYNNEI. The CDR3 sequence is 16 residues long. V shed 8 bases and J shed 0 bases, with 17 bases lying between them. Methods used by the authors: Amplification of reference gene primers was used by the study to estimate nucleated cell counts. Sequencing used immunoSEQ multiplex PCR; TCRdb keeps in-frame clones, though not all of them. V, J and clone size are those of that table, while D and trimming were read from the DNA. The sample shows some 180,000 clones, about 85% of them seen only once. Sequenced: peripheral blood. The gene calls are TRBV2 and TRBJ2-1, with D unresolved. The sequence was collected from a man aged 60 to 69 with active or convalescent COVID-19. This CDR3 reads CASLSHSPGSYNEQFF. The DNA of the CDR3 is TGTGCCAGCCTGTCCCACAGCCCTGGCTCCTACAATGAGCAGTTCTTC.